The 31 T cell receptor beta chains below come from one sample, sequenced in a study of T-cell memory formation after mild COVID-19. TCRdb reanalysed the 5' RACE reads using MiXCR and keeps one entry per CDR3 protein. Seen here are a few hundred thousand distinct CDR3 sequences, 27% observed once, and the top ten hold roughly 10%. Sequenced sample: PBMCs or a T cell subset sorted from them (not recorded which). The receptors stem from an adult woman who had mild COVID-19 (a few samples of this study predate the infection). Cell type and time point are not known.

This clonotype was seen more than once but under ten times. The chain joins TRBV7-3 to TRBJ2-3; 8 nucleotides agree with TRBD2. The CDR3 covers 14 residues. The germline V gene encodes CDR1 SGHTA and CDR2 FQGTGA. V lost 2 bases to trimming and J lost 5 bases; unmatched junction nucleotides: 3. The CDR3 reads CASSLGLAGDTQYF. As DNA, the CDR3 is TGTGCCAGCAGCTTAGGCCTAGCGGGAGATACGCAGTATTTT.

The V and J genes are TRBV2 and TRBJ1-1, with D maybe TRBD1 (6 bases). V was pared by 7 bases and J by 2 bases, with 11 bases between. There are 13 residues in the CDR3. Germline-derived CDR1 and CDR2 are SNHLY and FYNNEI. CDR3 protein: CASTADSNTEAFF. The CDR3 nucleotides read TGTGCCAGCACTGCGGACAGCAACACTGAAGCTTTCTTT.

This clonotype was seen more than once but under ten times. In nucleotides, the CDR3 is TGTGCCAGCTGTACCTCGGGACTAGCGGGGAATGGGGTCTCCTACGAGCAGTACTTC. This translates into CASCTSGLAGNGVSYEQYF. V is TRBV12-3 or TRBV12-4 and J is TRBJ2-7; 13 positions match TRBD2. This CDR3 is 19 amino acids long. Trimming took 8 bases from V and 0 from J; bases not matched to a gene: 16.

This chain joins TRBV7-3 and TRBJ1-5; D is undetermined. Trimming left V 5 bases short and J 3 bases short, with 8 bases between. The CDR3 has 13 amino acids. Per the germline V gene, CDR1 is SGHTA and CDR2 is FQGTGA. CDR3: CASSTDHNQPQHF. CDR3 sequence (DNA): TGTGCCAGCAGCACCGACCACAATCAGCCCCAGCATTTT.

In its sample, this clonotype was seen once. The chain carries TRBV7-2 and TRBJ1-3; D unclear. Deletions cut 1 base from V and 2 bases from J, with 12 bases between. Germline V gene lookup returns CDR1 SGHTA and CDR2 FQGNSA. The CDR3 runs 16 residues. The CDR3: CASSLDTSLTGNTIYF. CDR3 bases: TGTGCCAGCAGCTTAGATACCAGTTTAACTGGAAACACCATATATTTT.

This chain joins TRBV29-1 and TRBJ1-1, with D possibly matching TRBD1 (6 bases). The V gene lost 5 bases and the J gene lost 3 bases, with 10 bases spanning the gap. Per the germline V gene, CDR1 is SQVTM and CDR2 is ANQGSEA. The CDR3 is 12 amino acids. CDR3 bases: TGCAGCGTTCTACAGGGAGACACTGAAGCTTTCTTT. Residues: CSVLQGDTEAFF.

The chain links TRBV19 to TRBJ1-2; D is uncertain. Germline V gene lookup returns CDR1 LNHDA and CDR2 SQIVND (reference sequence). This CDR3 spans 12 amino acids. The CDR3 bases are TGTGGCGCTACTGACTCTAACTATGGCTACACCTTC. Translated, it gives CGATDSNYGYTF.

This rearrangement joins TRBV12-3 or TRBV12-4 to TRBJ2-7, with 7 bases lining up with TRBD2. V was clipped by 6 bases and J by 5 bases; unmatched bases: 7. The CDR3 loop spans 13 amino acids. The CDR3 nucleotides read TGTGCCAGCAGCCCCGGGACTAACAACGAGCAGTACTTC. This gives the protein CASSPGTNNEQYF.

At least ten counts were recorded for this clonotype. CDR3 sequence (DNA): TGTGCCAGCAGCGTAGGGACTACCAACTACGAGCAGTACTTC. Its translation: CASSVGTTNYEQYF. V is TRBV9 and J is TRBJ2-7, with TRBD2 as a possible D gene (6 bases). CDR1 and CDR2 from the germline V gene are SGDLS and YYNGEE. The CDR3 is made up of 14 amino acids. With 0 bases removed from V and 3 bases from J, the gap between germline ends came to 10 bases.

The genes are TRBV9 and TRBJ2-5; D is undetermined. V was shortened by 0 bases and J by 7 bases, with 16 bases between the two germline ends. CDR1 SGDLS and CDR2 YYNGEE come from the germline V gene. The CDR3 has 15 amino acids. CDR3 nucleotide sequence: TGTGCCAGCAGCGTAGGGGGTTCCAGGCCGGGGACCCAGTACTTC. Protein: CASSVGGSRPGTQYF.

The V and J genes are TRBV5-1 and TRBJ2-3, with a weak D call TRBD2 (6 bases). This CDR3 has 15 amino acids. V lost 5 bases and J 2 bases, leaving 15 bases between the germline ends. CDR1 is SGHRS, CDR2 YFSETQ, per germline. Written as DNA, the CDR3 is TGCGCCAGCAGGTCGGGACTCCCCCCCACAGATACGCAGTATTTT. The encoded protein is CASRSGLPPTDTQYF.

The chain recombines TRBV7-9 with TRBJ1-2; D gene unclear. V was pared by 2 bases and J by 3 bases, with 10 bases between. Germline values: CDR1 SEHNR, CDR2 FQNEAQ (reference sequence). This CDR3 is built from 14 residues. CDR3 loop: CASSLSSRHYGYTF. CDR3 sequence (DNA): TGTGCCAGCAGCTTATCGTCTCGGCACTATGGCTACACCTTC.

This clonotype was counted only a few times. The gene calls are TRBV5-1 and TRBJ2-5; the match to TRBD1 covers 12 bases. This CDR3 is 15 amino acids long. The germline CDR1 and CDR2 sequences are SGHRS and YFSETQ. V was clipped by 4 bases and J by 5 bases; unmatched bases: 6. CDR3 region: CASSQGQGAYETQYF. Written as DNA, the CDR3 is TGCGCCAGCAGCCAGGGACAGGGGGCATACGAGACCCAGTACTTC.

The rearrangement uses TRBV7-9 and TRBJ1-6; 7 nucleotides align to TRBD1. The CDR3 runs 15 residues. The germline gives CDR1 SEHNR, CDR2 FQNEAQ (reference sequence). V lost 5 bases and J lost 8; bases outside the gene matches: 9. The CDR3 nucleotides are TGTGCCAGCAGCACCGACAGGGACTGGGATTCACCCCTCCACTTT. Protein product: CASSTDRDWDSPLHF.

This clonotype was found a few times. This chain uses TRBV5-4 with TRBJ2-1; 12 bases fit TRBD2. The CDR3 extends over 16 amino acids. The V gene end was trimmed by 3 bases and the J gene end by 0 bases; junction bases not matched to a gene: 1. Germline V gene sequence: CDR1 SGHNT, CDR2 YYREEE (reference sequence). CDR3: CASSSTSGSSYNEQFF. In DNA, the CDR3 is TGTGCCAGCAGCTCGACTAGCGGGAGCTCCTACAATGAGCAGTTCTTC.

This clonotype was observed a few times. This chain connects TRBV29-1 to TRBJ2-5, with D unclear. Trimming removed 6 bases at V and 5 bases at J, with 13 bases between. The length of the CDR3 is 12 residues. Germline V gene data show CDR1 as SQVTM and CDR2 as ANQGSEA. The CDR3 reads CSVAAFSETQYF. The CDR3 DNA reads TGCAGCGTCGCGGCTTTCTCGGAGACCCAGTACTTC.

DNA for the CDR3: TGTGCCAGCAGCCCCTCTCCCACAGGATCAGGCACGCAGTATTTT. Protein: CASSPSPTGSGTQYF. The gene calls are TRBV7-9 and TRBJ2-3; D is possibly TRBD1 (5 bases). The CDR3 totals 15 residues. Looked up from germline, CDR1 is SEHNR and CDR2 is FQNEAQ (reference sequence). The V and J ends lost 5 bases and 9 bases respectively, with 21 bases between them.

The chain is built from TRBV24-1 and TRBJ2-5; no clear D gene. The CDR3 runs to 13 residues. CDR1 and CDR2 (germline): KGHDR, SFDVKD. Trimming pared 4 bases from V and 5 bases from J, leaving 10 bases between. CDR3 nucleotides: TGTGCCACCAGTGACCCACGGACGGAGACCCAGTACTTC. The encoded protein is CATSDPRTETQYF.

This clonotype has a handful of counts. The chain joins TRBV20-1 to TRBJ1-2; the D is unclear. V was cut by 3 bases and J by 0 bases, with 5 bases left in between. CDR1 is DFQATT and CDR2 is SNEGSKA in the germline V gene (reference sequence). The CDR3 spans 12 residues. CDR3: CSASGANYGYTF. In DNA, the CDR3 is TGCAGTGCTAGCGGCGCTAACTATGGCTACACCTTC.

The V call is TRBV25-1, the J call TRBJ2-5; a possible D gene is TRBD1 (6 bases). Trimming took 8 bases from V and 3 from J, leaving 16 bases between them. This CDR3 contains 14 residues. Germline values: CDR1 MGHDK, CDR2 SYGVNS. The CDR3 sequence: CASVRQEAEETQYF. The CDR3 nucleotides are TGTGCCAGCGTAAGACAGGAGGCTGAAGAGACCCAGTACTTC. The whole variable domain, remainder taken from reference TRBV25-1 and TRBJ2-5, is EADIYQTPRYLVIGTGKKITLECSQTMGHDKMYWYQQDPGMELHLIHYSYGVNSTEKGDLSSESTVSRIRTEHFPLTLESARPSHTSQYLCASVRQEAEETQYFGPGTRLLVL.

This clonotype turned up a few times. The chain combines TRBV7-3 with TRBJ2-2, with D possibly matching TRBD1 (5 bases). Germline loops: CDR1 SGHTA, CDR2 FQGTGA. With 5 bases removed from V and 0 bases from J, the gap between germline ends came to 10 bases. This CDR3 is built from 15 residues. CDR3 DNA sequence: TGTGCCAGCAGCCCGGACATATCGAACACCGGGGAGCTGTTTTTT. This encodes CASSPDISNTGELFF.

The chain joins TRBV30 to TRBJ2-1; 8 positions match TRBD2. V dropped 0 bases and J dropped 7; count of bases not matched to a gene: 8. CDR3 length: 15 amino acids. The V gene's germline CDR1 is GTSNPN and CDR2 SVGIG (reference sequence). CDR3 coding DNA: TGTGCCTGGAGTGTATTTGCGGGGGGTCAAAATGAGCAGTTCTTC. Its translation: CAWSVFAGGQNEQFF.

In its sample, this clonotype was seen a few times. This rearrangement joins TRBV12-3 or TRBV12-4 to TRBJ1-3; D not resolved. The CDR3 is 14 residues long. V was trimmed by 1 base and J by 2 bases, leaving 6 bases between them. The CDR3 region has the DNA TGTGCCAGCAGTTTAGAGTTCGCTGGAAACACCATATATTTT. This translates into CASSLEFAGNTIYF.

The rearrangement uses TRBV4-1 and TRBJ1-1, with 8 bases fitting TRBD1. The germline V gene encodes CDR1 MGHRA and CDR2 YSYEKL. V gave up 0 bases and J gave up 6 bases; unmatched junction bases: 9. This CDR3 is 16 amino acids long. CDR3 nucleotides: TGCGCCAGCAGCCAAGAAAACCCAGGGGGCTGGCCTGAAGCTTTCTTT. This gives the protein CASSQENPGGWPEAFF.

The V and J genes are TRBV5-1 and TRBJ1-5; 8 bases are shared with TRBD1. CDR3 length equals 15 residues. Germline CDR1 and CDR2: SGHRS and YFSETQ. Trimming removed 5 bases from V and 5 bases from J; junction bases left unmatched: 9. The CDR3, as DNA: TGCGCCAGCAGAAAAGCAGGGGGCGAGGATCAGCCCCAGCATTTT. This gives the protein CASRKAGGEDQPQHF.

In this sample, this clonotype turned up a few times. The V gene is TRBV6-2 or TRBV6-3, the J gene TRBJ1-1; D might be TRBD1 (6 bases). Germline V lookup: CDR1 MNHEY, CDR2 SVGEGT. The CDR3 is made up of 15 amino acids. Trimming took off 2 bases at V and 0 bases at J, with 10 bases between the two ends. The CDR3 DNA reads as TGTGCCAGCAGTTACCCCCAGGGGATGAACACTGAAGCTTTCTTT. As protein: CASSYPQGMNTEAFF.

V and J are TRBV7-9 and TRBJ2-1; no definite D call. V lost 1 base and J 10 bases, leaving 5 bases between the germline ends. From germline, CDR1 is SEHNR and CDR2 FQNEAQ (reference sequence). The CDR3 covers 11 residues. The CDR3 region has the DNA TGTGCCAGCAGCTTAGACAGCGAGCAGTTCTTC. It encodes CASSLDSEQFF.

CDR3 in DNA: TGTGCCAGCAGCCCCACTAGATTCAGCTCCTACGAGCAGTACTTC. Protein: CASSPTRFSSYEQYF. The chain uses TRBV7-6 and TRBJ2-7, with D possibly being TRBD2 (5 bases). The CDR3 length is 15 residues. V gave up 5 bases and J gave up 0 bases, with 14 bases separating them. Germline lookup yields CDR1 SGHVS and CDR2 FNYEAQ. Filled out from reference TRBV7-6 and TRBJ2-7, the complete variable domain reads GAGVSQSPRYKVTKRGQDVALRCDPISGHVSLYWYRQALGQGPEFLTYFNYEAQQDKSGLPNDRFSAERPEGSISTLTIQRTEQRDSAMYRCASSPTRFSSYEQYFGPGTRLTVT.

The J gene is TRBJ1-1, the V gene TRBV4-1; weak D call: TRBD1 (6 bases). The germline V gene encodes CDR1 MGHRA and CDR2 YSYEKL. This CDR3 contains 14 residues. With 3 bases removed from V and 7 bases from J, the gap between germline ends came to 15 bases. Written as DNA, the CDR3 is TGCGCCAGCAGCCAGGGCGGGACACGGGGTGAAGCTTTCTTT. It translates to CASSQGGTRGEAFF.

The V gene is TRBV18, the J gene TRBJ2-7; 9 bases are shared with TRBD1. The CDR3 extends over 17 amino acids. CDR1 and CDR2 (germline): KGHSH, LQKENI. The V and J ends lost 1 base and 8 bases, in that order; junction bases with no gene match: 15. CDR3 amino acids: CASSPLHERDRALKQYF. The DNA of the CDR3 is TGTGCCAGCTCACCACTACACGAACGGGACAGGGCCTTGAAGCAGTACTTC.

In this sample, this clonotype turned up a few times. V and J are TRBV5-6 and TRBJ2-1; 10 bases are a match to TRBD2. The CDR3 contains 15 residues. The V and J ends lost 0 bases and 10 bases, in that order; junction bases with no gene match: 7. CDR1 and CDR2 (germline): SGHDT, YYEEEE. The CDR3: CASSLGLAGAWEQFF. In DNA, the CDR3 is TGTGCCAGCAGCTTGGGTCTAGCGGGGGCTTGGGAGCAGTTCTTC.